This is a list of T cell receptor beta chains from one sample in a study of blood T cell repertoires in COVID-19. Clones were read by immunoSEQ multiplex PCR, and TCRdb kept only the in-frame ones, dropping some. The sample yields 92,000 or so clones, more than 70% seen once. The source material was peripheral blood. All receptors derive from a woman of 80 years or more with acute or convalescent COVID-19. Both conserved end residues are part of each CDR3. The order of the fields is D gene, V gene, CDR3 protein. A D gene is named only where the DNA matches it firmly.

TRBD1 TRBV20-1 CSASPTGAAYGYTF
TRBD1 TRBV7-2 CASSSGQAWADTQYF
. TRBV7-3 CASSPDSANEQFF
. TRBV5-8 CASSLIERTEAFF
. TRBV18 CASSQTGNTEAFF
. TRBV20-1 CSASISYNSPLHF
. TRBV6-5 CASSTETNTGELFF
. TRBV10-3 CASTTGLFGNTIYF
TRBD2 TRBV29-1 CSGELAGGPNEQFF
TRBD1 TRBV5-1 CASSSGGQETQYF
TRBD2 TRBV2 CASSEERGDYHNEQFF
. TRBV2 CASSDPEEGGDEQFF
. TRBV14 CASSQDIGGVIGNEQFF
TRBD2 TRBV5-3 CARTLSGGADTQYF
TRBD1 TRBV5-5 CASSTNRGPTLGYTF
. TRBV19 CASSIAYTQYF
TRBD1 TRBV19 CASKGAATNEKLFF
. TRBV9 CASREVNTEAFF
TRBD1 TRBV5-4 CASSSHRGPTTYEQYF
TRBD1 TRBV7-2 CASSPQGGNTEAFF
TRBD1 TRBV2 CASSRETGVITEKLFF
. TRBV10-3 CATGTSQSNEKLFF
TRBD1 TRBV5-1 CASSVNRDSYGYTF
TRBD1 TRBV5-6 CASSFPTGDTIYF